Below, 32 T cell receptor beta chains from the same sample are listed, as sequenced in a study of OX40 agonist ivuxolimab in advanced cancers. The method was immunoSEQ multiplex PCR; TCRdb's version includes in-frame clones alone and lacks a portion of them. The repertoire holds over 95,000 clones, with roughly nine tenths as singletons. The sequencing here drew on CD4+ or CD8+ T cells sorted from blood, taken in a trial of the OX40 agonist ivuxolimab. Receptors originate from an adult with an advanced solid tumor such as melanoma, head and neck, liver or kidney cancer.

The chain carries TRBV5-6 and TRBJ2-2; tentatively, D is TRBD1 (7 bases). Germline-derived CDR1 and CDR2 are SGHDT and YYEEEE. The V end was cut by 4 bases, the J end by 5 bases, with 15 bases between. The CDR3 consists of 15 residues. CDR3 in DNA: TGTGCCAGCAGCCGGACCAGGGGGAGGACCGGGGAGCTGTTTTTT. Its translation: CASSRTRGRTGELFF.

The chain joins TRBV14 to TRBJ2-2; D unresolved. The germline V and J ends were trimmed by 0 bases and 5 bases, with 7 bases remaining between them. The CDR3 length is 14 residues. Germline V gives CDR1 SGHDN, CDR2 FVKESK. The CDR3 DNA reads as TGTGCCAGCAGCCAAGAAGTGCAAACCGGGGAGCTGTTTTTT. It encodes CASSQEVQTGELFF.

This sequence joins TRBV28 and TRBJ2-1; 12 nucleotides agree with TRBD2. The germline CDR1 and CDR2 sequences are MDHEN and SYDVKM. CDR3 size: 18 residues. After removal of 6 bases from V and 7 bases from J, the junction contained 16 bases not matched to a gene. The CDR3 loop reads CASSSLPLLAGGPNEQFF. CDR3 in DNA: TGTGCCAGCAGCTCCCTACCTCTACTAGCGGGAGGACCGAATGAGCAGTTCTTC. Using reference TRBV28 and TRBJ2-1 for the parts outside the CDR3, the full variable domain is DVKVTQSSRYLVKRTGEKVFLECVQDMDHENMFWYRQDPGLGLRLIYFSYDVKMKEKGDIPEGYSVSREKKERFSLILESASTNQTSMYLCASSSLPLLAGGPNEQFFGPGTRLTVL.

V and J are TRBV5-4 and TRBJ2-7; 11 nucleotides agree with TRBD2. Germline V gene sequence: CDR1 SGHNT, CDR2 YYREEE (reference sequence). This CDR3 region has 15 residues. V gave up 4 bases and J gave up 2 bases; unmatched junction bases: 5. The CDR3 sequence is CASSTGLAVTYEQYF. The CDR3 DNA follows: TGTGCCAGCAGCACGGGACTAGCGGTAACCTACGAGCAGTACTTC.

The chain combines TRBV5-5 with TRBJ2-3; no reliable D call. The CDR3 length is 13 residues. Per germline, CDR1 SGHKS and CDR2 YYEKEE (reference sequence). Trimming removed 4 bases at V and 5 bases at J, with 11 bases between. The CDR3 coding sequence is TGTGCCAGCAGCACCCACCATATAGATACGCAGTATTTT. This encodes CASSTHHIDTQYF.

The chain has TRBV9 and TRBJ2-1, with 9 bases fitting TRBD2. CDR1 and CDR2 (germline): SGDLS, YYNGEE. This CDR3 is 18 amino acids long. V was clipped by 3 bases and J by 7 bases; unmatched bases: 17. CDR3 residues: CASSAPLGAGGPSNEQFF. The CDR3, as DNA: TGTGCCAGCAGCGCCCCCCTAGGCGCGGGAGGGCCGTCGAATGAGCAGTTCTTC. Based on the CDR3 plus reference TRBV9 and TRBJ2-1, the full variable domain is DSGVTQTPKHLITATGQRVTLRCSPRSGDLSVYWYQQSLDQGLQFLIQYYNGEERAKGNILERFSAQQFPDLHSELNLSSLELGDSALYFCASSAPLGAGGPSNEQFFGPGTRLTVL.

The chain couples TRBV2 to TRBJ2-7, with TRBD1 matching over 9 bases. Germline CDR1 SNHLY, CDR2 FYNNEI. The CDR3 spans 14 residues. The ends lost 2 bases at V and 4 bases at J; junction bases unmatched: 3. CDR3 coding DNA: TGTGCCAGCAGTGAACAGGGACAGGGTTACGAGCAGTACTTC. It yields the protein CASSEQGQGYEQYF.

V and J are TRBV2 and TRBJ2-1, with 14 nucleotides matching TRBD2. The CDR3 consists of 17 residues. With V trimmed by 4 bases and J by 7 bases, 9 bases remained unmatched. Germline values: CDR1 SNHLY, CDR2 FYNNEI. The CDR3 here is CASSAGTSGRGRNEQFF. CDR3 coding DNA: TGTGCCAGCAGTGCCGGGACTAGCGGGAGAGGTCGTAATGAGCAGTTCTTC.

This chain connects TRBV28 to TRBJ2-4; 8 nucleotides agree with TRBD2. After removal of 6 bases from V and 2 bases from J, the junction contained 3 bases not matched to a gene. The CDR3 has 14 amino acids. CDR1 is MDHEN and CDR2 is SYDVKM in the germline V gene. This chain's CDR3 is CASSPGGTKNIQYF. In DNA form, the CDR3 reads TGTGCCAGCAGCCCGGGGGGGACCAAAAACATTCAGTACTTC.

The chain combines TRBV6-1 with TRBJ1-1; TRBD1 is a possible D gene (5 bases). Germline loops: CDR1 MNHNS, CDR2 SASEGT. Between the trimmed V and J ends, which lost 8 bases and 7 bases, there was a span of 17 bases. The CDR3 is made up of 13 amino acids. This chain's CDR3 is CASWGSEHGEAFF. The CDR3 region has the DNA TGTGCCAGCTGGGGGTCTGAACATGGTGAAGCTTTCTTT.

J is TRBJ2-1 and V is TRBV4-2; D ambiguous. The CDR3 length is 18 residues. CDR1 is LGHNA and CDR2 is YNFKEQ in the germline V gene. The V end lost 1 base, the J end lost 4 bases, and 20 bases lay between the germline ends. The CDR3 DNA sequence: TGTGCCAGCAGCCAAGGGACCGCGGAGTCCCAATTTTACAATGAGCAGTTCTTC. Amino acid sequence: CASSQGTAESQFYNEQFF.

The chain links TRBV20-1 to TRBJ1-1; the D is unclear. CDR3 length equals 11 residues. Looked up from germline, CDR1 is DFQATT and CDR2 is SNEGSKA (reference sequence). Trimming stripped 5 bases from V and 12 bases from J, with 16 bases between. This chain's CDR3 is CSAPRRSASFF. The DNA for the CDR3 is TGCAGTGCTCCCAGGCGTTCAGCTTCTTTCTTT.

This clone was counted a single time. The chain joins TRBV7-9 to TRBJ1-1; weak D call: TRBD1 (6 bases). The V end lost 7 bases, the J end lost 2 bases, and 23 bases lay between the germline ends. CDR1 and CDR2 (germline): SEHNR, FQNEAQ (reference sequence). The CDR3 loop spans 17 amino acids. The CDR3 coding sequence is TGTGCCAGCACGGGGGGGCCTGGTGGAAGGCATAACACTGAAGCTTTCTTT. Translation: CASTGGPGGRHNTEAFF. The full variable domain, with the rest looked up from reference TRBV7-9 and TRBJ1-1, is DTGVSQNPRHKITKRGQNVTFRCDPISEHNRLYWYRQTLGQGPEFLTYFQNEAQLEKSRLLSDRFSAERPKGSFSTLEIQRTEQGDSAMYLCASTGGPGGRHNTEAFFGQGTRLTVV.

The V and J genes are TRBV7-9 and TRBJ2-7; 9 bases fit TRBD2. Germline lookup yields CDR1 SEHNR and CDR2 FQNEAQ (reference sequence). V gave up 6 bases and J gave up 6 bases; unmatched junction bases: 9. The CDR3 loop spans 14 amino acids. The CDR3 DNA follows: TGTGCCAGCAGGCCCGGGACTAGCCTGCTCGAGCAGTACTTC. It yields the protein CASRPGTSLLEQYF.

The chain couples TRBV14 to TRBJ2-1; TRBD2 agrees at 11 bases. V trimming: 3 bases; J trimming: 6 bases; junction bases outside the gene matches: 7. Germline lookup yields CDR1 SGHDN and CDR2 FVKESK. This CDR3 has 16 amino acids. CDR3 protein: CASSQASGRIVNEQFF. The CDR3 nucleotides are TGTGCCAGCAGCCAGGCTAGCGGGAGGATTGTCAATGAGCAGTTCTTC.

This chain joins TRBV19 and TRBJ2-7; possible D gene TRBD2, 5 bases. Germline V gene sequence: CDR1 LNHDA, CDR2 SQIVND (reference sequence). The CDR3 length is 12 residues. Trimming removed 3 bases from V and 7 bases from J, with 10 bases in between. The DNA for the CDR3 is TGTGCCAGTAGTATTTCGGGATTTGAGCAGTACTTC. This gives the protein CASSISGFEQYF.

The gene calls are TRBV18 and TRBJ1-2, with TRBD1 as a possible D gene (6 bases). This CDR3 is 14 amino acids long. Per the germline V gene, CDR1 is KGHSH and CDR2 is LQKENI. V lost 4 bases to trimming and J lost 0 bases, with 9 bases between them. The CDR3 reads CASSQDRTNYGYTF. The DNA of the CDR3 is TGTGCCAGCTCACAGGACAGAACTAACTATGGCTACACCTTC.

In the case of this clone: Other DNA sequences in this sample translate to the same CDR3. This chain connects TRBV5-1 to TRBJ1-1; 7 nucleotides align to TRBD1. J was trimmed by 0 bases and V by 0 bases; bases with no gene match: 2. Germline V gene data show CDR1 as SGHRS and CDR2 as YFSETQ. This CDR3 comprises 15 residues. The CDR3 region is CASSLAGQLNTEAFF. CDR3 bases: TGCGCCAGCAGCTTGGCGGGACAGCTGAACACTGAAGCTTTCTTT.

The V call is TRBV11-3, the J call TRBJ2-1, with 8 bases that match TRBD2. Per the germline V gene, CDR1 is SGHNT and CDR2 is YENEEA. The CDR3 sequence is 19 residues long. Trimming cost V 2 bases and J 3 bases; bases outside gene matches: 15. The CDR3 region is CASSLSGLPGLVGYNEQFF. In DNA, the CDR3 is TGTGCCAGCAGCTTATCGGGCCTTCCGGGACTAGTCGGCTACAATGAGCAGTTCTTC.

The rearrangement joins TRBV6-6 to TRBJ1-4; 8 nucleotides line up with TRBD1. The CDR3 has 15 amino acids. Per the germline V gene, CDR1 is MNHNY and CDR2 is SVGAGI (reference sequence). J lost 5 bases, V lost 6 bases, and 8 bases had no gene match. Here the CDR3 DNA reads TGTGCCAGCAGCGACGGGACAGGCGGCAATGAAAAACTGTTTTTT. Residues: CASSDGTGGNEKLFF.

The chain employs TRBV7-7 and TRBJ2-5; tentative D call: TRBD2 (6 bases). The germline V gene has CDR1 SSHAT and CDR2 FNYEAQ (reference sequence). The CDR3 is made up of 14 amino acids. V shed 7 bases and J shed 5 bases, with 17 bases lying between them. CDR3 coding DNA: TGTGCCAGCACCCCCGTCGGGGGATCGGAGACCCAGTACTTC. This translates into CASTPVGGSETQYF.

The chain carries TRBV7-3 and TRBJ2-2, with TRBD1 identical over 7 bases. Germline V gene data show CDR1 as SGHTA and CDR2 as FQGTGA. The V gene end was trimmed by 6 bases and the J gene end by 6 bases; junction bases not matched to a gene: 7. The CDR3 is made up of 14 amino acids. The CDR3, as DNA: TGTGCCAGCAGTTTATCCACAGGGGCCGGGGAGCTGTTTTTT. This translates into CASSLSTGAGELFF.

The chain employs TRBV4-1 and TRBJ1-2; 8 bases are shared with TRBD1. Germline trimming cut 1 base from V and 3 bases from J; bases unmatched to any gene: 4. CDR3 length: 15 amino acids. Per germline, CDR1 MGHRA and CDR2 YSYEKL. The CDR3 DNA follows: TGCGCCAGCAGCCAAGCCGGACAGGGTCACTATGGCTACACCTTC. Protein product: CASSQAGQGHYGYTF.

This rearrangement joins TRBV10-3 to TRBJ2-5; D tentatively reads TRBD1 or TRBD2 (5 bases each). The CDR3 has 14 residues. CDR1 and CDR2 (germline): ENHRY, SYGVKD. The V and J ends lost 2 bases and 2 bases respectively, with 9 bases between them. CDR3 loop: CAISERGAQETQYF. The CDR3 nucleotides are TGTGCCATCAGTGAGAGGGGAGCTCAAGAGACCCAGTACTTC.

The J gene is TRBJ2-7, the V gene TRBV19; TRBD1 aligns across 11 bases. The CDR3 loop spans 17 amino acids. Per germline, CDR1 LNHDA and CDR2 SQIVND (reference sequence). J gave up 3 bases and V 3 bases, and 10 bases lay outside the gene matches. The CDR3 sequence is CASSIRHSGTGGYEQYF. The DNA for the CDR3 is TGTGCCAGTAGTATCCGCCACTCCGGGACAGGGGGCTACGAGCAGTACTTC.

The CDR3 DNA sequence: TGTGCCAGTAGTGATTTCTCTGGAAACACCATATATTTT. Protein sequence: CASSDFSGNTIYF. This chain joins TRBV19 and TRBJ1-3; D remains ambiguous. Per germline, CDR1 LNHDA and CDR2 SQIVND (reference sequence). V lost 5 bases and J lost 0, with 5 bases in between. The CDR3 loop spans 13 amino acids.

The chain's CDR3 is CASSFERTVSYEQYF. For the CDR3, the DNA is TGTGCCAGCAGCTTTGAGAGGACAGTTTCCTACGAGCAGTACTTC. V and J are TRBV5-6 and TRBJ2-7; D possibly corresponds to TRBD1 (6 bases). Trimming left V 2 bases short and J 1 base short, with 13 bases between. The CDR3 contains 15 residues. CDR1 SGHDT and CDR2 YYEEEE come from the germline V gene. Variable domain in full (rest from reference TRBV5-6 and TRBJ2-7): DAGVTQSPTHLIKTRGQQVTLRCSPKSGHDTVSWYQQALGQGPQFIFQYYEEEERQRGNFPDRFSGHQFPNYSSELNVNALLLGDSALYLCASSFERTVSYEQYFGPGTRLTVT.

The CDR3 DNA sequence: TGTGCCAGCAGCCCGCGGACGGCCCGTCTTGGACCCCAGCATTTT. Its protein product is CASSPRTARLGPQHF. The rearrangement links TRBV9 to TRBJ1-5; D gene ambiguous. Germline CDR1 is SGDLS and CDR2 is YYNGEE. The CDR3 sequence is 15 residues long. Trimming stripped 4 bases from V and 10 bases from J, with 21 bases between.

The chain carries TRBV7-2 and TRBJ1-5; D perhaps matches TRBD1 (6 bases). V gave up 5 bases and J gave up 0 bases, with 11 bases separating them. This CDR3 comprises 15 residues. Germline CDR1 SGHTA, CDR2 FQGNSA. The CDR3 nucleotides are TGTGCCAGCAGCCTCCAACAGGGTAGCAATCAGCCCCAGCATTTT. Translating it yields CASSLQQGSNQPQHF. Full variable domain (remainder filled in from reference TRBV7-2 and TRBJ1-5): GAGVSQSPSNKVTEKGKDVELRCDPISGHTALYWYRQSLGQGLEFLIYFQGNSAPDKSGLPSDRFSAERTGGSVSTLTIQRTQQEDSAVYLCASSLQQGSNQPQHFGDGTRLSIL.

The rearrangement joins TRBV6-4 to TRBJ2-7; no firm D call. Germline-derived CDR1 and CDR2 are MRHNA and SNTAGT. V was pared by 0 bases and J by 4 bases, with 10 bases between. This CDR3 has 14 residues. The CDR3 loop reads CASSDSREIYEQYF. CDR3 bases: TGTGCCAGCAGTGACTCAAGGGAAATATACGAGCAGTACTTC.

The chain uses TRBV6-6 and TRBJ2-1, with D possibly matching TRBD2 (5 bases). V was shortened by 5 bases and J by 7 bases, with 6 bases between the two germline ends. The CDR3 has 11 residues. The V gene's germline CDR1 is MNHNY and CDR2 SVGAGI (reference sequence). Here the CDR3 reads CASSERNEQFF. The DNA of the CDR3 is TGTGCCAGCAGTGAGCGGAATGAGCAGTTCTTC.

The chain carries TRBV6-5 and TRBJ2-3, with unresolved D. Germline lookup yields CDR1 MNHEY and CDR2 SVGAGI. V lost 4 bases, J lost 2 bases, and 13 bases lay in between. This CDR3 comprises 15 residues. The CDR3 here is CASSLRLAPTDTQYF. The CDR3 DNA sequence: TGTGCCAGCAGTTTACGACTGGCCCCCACAGATACGCAGTATTTT.